This T cell receptor beta chain was captured by sequencing in a study of CD8 T cells in ankylosing spondylitis. TCRdb re-called the 5' RACE reads with MiXCR, one entry per CDR3 protein. This sample has 300,000 to 350,000 distinct CDR3 sequences, with around 10% found just once. This clonotype was counted ten times or more. Germline CDR1 and CDR2: SGHVS and FQNEAQ. This CDR3 is 12 amino acids long. The ends were cut back, 7 bases at V and 3 bases at J, with 6 bases in the middle. The chain joins TRBV7-8 to TRBJ1-4, with no clear D. This TCR derives from a female donor with ankylosing spondylitis or in good health (not recorded which). The specimen sequenced was blood, either unsorted or a sorted T cell fraction (not recorded which). Here the CDR3 DNA reads TGTGCCAGCACCTCGGCTAATGAAAAACTGTTTTTT. Its translation: CASTSANEKLFF.